The entry below gives a single T cell receptor beta chain sequence along with its context. Its specific antigen is unknown. No per-base quality is available; no much larger clone lies one base away. The data originate from a study of CD8+CD57+ T cells in acquired aplastic anemia (dated by TCRdb to 2017 to 2018). For context, the study as a whole: Extracted DNA from sorted CD4+ and CD8+ cells averaged about 2.9 ug, ranging from roughly 0.2 to 30 ug. A CD8+CD57+ expansion meant a frequency higher than the mean frequency seen in healthy subjects. Findings and caveats that apply to the study as a whole: Between patients and healthy controls, no significant difference in CD8+ Simpson's diversity was found (P=0.060). Around 30 CD8+ CDR3 sequences were found in both patients and controls but appeared to be highly expressed in patients and within the immunodominant clones of the patients.

The CDR1 and CDR2 encoded by the germline V gene (reference sequence) are DFQATT and SNEGSKA. Including cysteine and phenylalanine, the CDR3 has 16 amino acids. Solely the CDR3 DNA is kept, with 48 bases framed from the first base. A distance of 15 bases separates the germline ends of V and J, which lose 0 bases and 0 bases respectively. The patients picked for sequencing were ones in whom flow cytometry had shown an expansion of CD8+CD57+ cells. All patients had severe acquired aplastic anemia diagnosed by International Study of Aplastic Anemia and Agranulocytosis and Camitta criteria. Patients had received no therapy at the time of blood sampling. In this study, sorted CD4+ and CD8+ T cells from the blood of healthy subjects and of severe aplastic anemia patients had their TCR repertoires deep-sequenced. In the USA, patient enrollment took place under clinicaltrials.gov protocols 00001620, 01623167, 00001397, 00071045, 00081523 and 00961064. Ficoll-Paque density gradient centrifugation was used to isolate peripheral blood mononuclear cells. Before DNA extraction, CD4+ and CD8+ T cells were sorted by FACS or by magnetic beads.

TCR beta VDJ combination and CDR3 sequence profiling used genomic DNA as the template. An Illumina HiSeq 2000 was the platform used for TCR repertoire sequencing. The study's processing was this. TRBV/TRBJ rearrangement plots, CDR3 size and DJ length profiles, and Simpson's diversity index were used to evaluate the repertoires. Whichever DNA sequence was most abundant in the deep sequencing data was defined as the immunodominant clone. CDR3 amino acid sequences were checked for sharing between subjects and were compared against published repertoires and the VDJdb database. The raw public reads went through TCRdb reprocessing: fastp at Q25, MiXCR clone calling, in-frame beta chains kept. Identical CDR3 protein sequences are pooled into one entry, listed with their most common genes and DNA. None of the V and J calls come from the authors' own analysis; TCRdb made them. The sample contains 150,000 or so distinct CDR3 sequences, roughly half of them found a single time. Clones ranked in the top ten supply about an eighth of the sample.

This sequence originates from a human donor with aplastic anemia. The chain joins TRBV20-1 to TRBJ2-7; TRBD2 might be the D gene, on 5 matching bases. The material sequenced was sorted CD4+, CD8+, or CD8+CD57+ T cells (not recorded which) from PBMCs. The CDR3 region reads CSARDHVGSGSYEQYF. In nucleotide form, the sequence is TGCAGTGCTAGAGATCACGTAGGGAGTGGCTCCTACGAGCAGTACTTC.